These T cell receptor beta chains were read from a single sample in a study of blood T cell repertoires in COVID-19. Assay used: immunoSEQ multiplex PCR; TCRdb lists only in-frame clones, some missing. This table has a few hundred thousand clones, roughly nine tenths appearing once. Sequencing was performed on peripheral blood. Receptors originate from a woman aged 25 to 45 with COVID-19, enrolled during active disease. Both conserved end residues are part of each CDR3. Each record gives: D gene, J gene, V gene, clone size, CDR3 protein, CDR3 DNA. A D gene is named only where the DNA matches it firmly. Not every row has a clone size; where given, it reads once, few, many or a size class.

TRBD2,TRBJ2-5,TRBV9,-,CASSTTSGGAPETQYF,TGTGCCAGCAGCACGACTAGCGGGGGGGCCCCAGAGACCCAGTACTTC
-,TRBJ2-1,TRBV5-5,-,CASSLLTTNEQFF,TGTGCCAGCAGCCTCCTGACTACCAATGAGCAGTTCTTC
TRBD1,TRBJ2-2,TRBV4-2,-,CASSQDLTGGLGELFF,TGTGCCAGCAGCCAAGATCTAACAGGGGGCCTCGGGGAGCTGTTTTTT
-,TRBJ1-2,TRBV9,-,CASSVSERGYGYTF,TGTGCCAGCAGCGTTTCAGAACGGGGGTATGGCTACACCTTC
-,TRBJ2-1,TRBV24-1,once,CATSDPGHGSDNEQFF,TGTGCCACCAGTGATCCGGGACACGGATCAGACAATGAGCAGTTCTTC
-,TRBJ1-2,TRBV30,-,CAWSTLQGRMGYTF,TGTGCCTGGAGTACACTCCAGGGGAGAATGGGCTACACCTTC
TRBD2,TRBJ2-1,TRBV3-1/TRBV3-2,once,CASSLRTSGRAYNEQFF,TGTGCCAGCAGCCTGAGGACTAGCGGGAGGGCTTACAATGAGCAGTTCTTC
TRBD2,TRBJ2-1,TRBV7-2,-,CASSLRLAGGDEQFF,TGTGCCAGCAGCTTAAGACTAGCGGGGGGCGATGAGCAGTTCTTC
-,TRBJ2-5,TRBV2,-,CASSPGRGSSQYF,TGTGCCAGCAGTCCCGGCCGGGGTTCTTCCCAGTACTTC
-,TRBJ1-2,TRBV6-2/TRBV6-3,-,CASSYSERSVKNYGYTF,TGTGCCAGCAGTTACTCGGAGAGAAGTGTTAAAAACTATGGCTACACCTTC
TRBD2,TRBJ2-1,TRBV18,-,CASSLVAGGTTLNEQFF,TGTGCCAGCTCACTTGTAGCGGGAGGGACTACGTTGAATGAGCAGTTCTTC
TRBD1,TRBJ1-1,TRBV28,few,CASTDRGNRNTEAFF,TGTGCCAGCACAGACAGGGGTAATCGGAACACTGAAGCTTTCTTT
TRBD1,TRBJ1-1,TRBV11-2,once,CASGLTGNGNTEAFF,TGTGCCAGCGGTTTGACAGGGAACGGGAACACTGAAGCTTTCTTT
-,TRBJ1-3,TRBV7-2,-,CASSSEGRTAGNTIYF,TGTGCCAGCAGCTCCGAGGGAAGAACGGCTGGAAACACCATATATTTT
-,TRBJ2-3,TRBV7-6,-,CASTAVGATDTQYF,TGTGCCAGCACCGCGGTAGGGGCCACAGATACGCAGTATTTT
-,TRBJ2-1,TRBV7-9,-,CASLQGSSYNEQFF,TGTGCCAGTTTACAGGGTAGCTCCTACAATGAGCAGTTCTTC
-,TRBJ1-1,TRBV9,-,CASSVDGQDTEAFF,TGTGCCAGCAGCGTAGATGGGCAGGACACTGAAGCTTTCTTT
-,TRBJ2-2,TRBV11-2,-,CASSPPSRGGELFF,TGTGCCAGCAGCCCCCCTAGCAGAGGCGGGGAGCTGTTTTTT
-,TRBJ1-1,TRBV27,-,CASSPGTSWNTEAFF,TGTGCCAGCAGTCCTGGGACATCTTGGAACACTGAAGCTTTCTTT
-,TRBJ1-5,TRBV9,-,CASSVGAGYQPQHF,TGTGCCAGCAGCGTAGGGGCCGGCTATCAGCCCCAGCATTTT
TRBD1,TRBJ2-4,TRBV28,-,CASSDSGTGYAKNIQYF,TGTGCCAGCAGTGACTCCGGGACAGGGTATGCCAAAAACATTCAGTACTTC
-,TRBJ2-2,TRBV7-9,few,CASSLARNTGELFF,TGTGCCAGCAGCTTAGCCAGAAACACCGGGGAGCTGTTTTTT
-,TRBJ1-1,TRBV30,few,CAWVNPGQQNTEAFF,TGTGCCTGGGTGAACCCGGGACAACAGAACACTGAAGCTTTCTTT
-,TRBJ2-5,TRBV9,-,CASSVGGLQETQYF,TGTGCCAGCAGCGTAGGGGGACTCCAAGAGACCCAGTACTTC
TRBD2,TRBJ2-1,TRBV9,-,CASSVDGRIVYNEQFF,TGTGCCAGCAGCGTAGACGGGAGGATAGTATACAATGAGCAGTTCTTC
TRBD1,TRBJ2-3,TRBV7-2,-,CASKSGTGEMDTQYF,TGTGCCAGCAAATCCGGGACAGGAGAAATGGATACGCAGTATTTT
-,TRBJ2-5,TRBV5-4,-,CASSLGQAIQETQYF,TGTGCCAGCAGCTTGGGGCAGGCGATCCAAGAGACCCAGTACTTC
TRBD1,TRBJ2-1,TRBV5-4,few,CASSAGGTGNDEQFF,TGTGCCAGCAGCGCAGGGGGGACAGGGAACGATGAGCAGTTCTTC
TRBD1,TRBJ2-7,TRBV7-2,-,CASSQRQGPYEQYF,TGTGCCAGCAGCCAAAGACAGGGACCCTACGAGCAGTACTTC
-,TRBJ2-1,TRBV6-5,-,CASSYGGSYNEQFF,TGTGCCAGCAGTTACGGGGGGTCATACAATGAGCAGTTCTTC
-,TRBJ1-5,TRBV14,-,CASSQGRGRPQHF,TGTGCCAGCAGCCAAGGACGGGGAAGGCCCCAGCATTTT
-,TRBJ1-1,TRBV2,-,CASSSTQAPNTEAFF,TGTGCCAGCAGTTCGACCCAGGCGCCGAACACTGAAGCTTTCTTT
-,TRBJ2-5,TRBV25-1,-,CASSEFFRSQETQYF,TGTGCCAGCAGTGAATTTTTCAGATCCCAAGAGACCCAGTACTTC
TRBD1,TRBJ1-4,TRBV7-9,-,CASSSGMTGAYNEKLFF,TGTGCCAGCAGCTCTGGTATGACAGGGGCGTATAATGAAAAACTGTTTTTT
-,TRBJ2-2,TRBV27,-,CASRPQGGLNTGELFF,TGTGCCAGCAGACCACAGGGGGGGCTGAACACCGGGGAGCTGTTTTTT
TRBD2,TRBJ2-3,TRBV3-1/TRBV3-2,once,CASSQGVAGVWTDTQYF,TGTGCCAGCAGCCAAGGTGTAGCGGGAGTTTGGACAGATACGCAGTATTTT
TRBD1,TRBJ1-2,TRBV6-5,-,CASSLRTGSSYGYTF,TGTGCCAGCAGTCTCCGGACAGGGTCTAGCTATGGCTACACCTTC
-,TRBJ1-2,TRBV7-9,few,CASSTGLDYGYTF,TGTGCCAGCAGCACGGGACTCGACTATGGCTACACCTTC
-,TRBJ1-6,TRBV3-1/TRBV3-2,-,CASSQAGQGSPLHF,TGTGCCAGCAGCCAAGCGGGTCAGGGTTCACCCCTCCACTTT
TRBD1,TRBJ1-4,TRBV4-3,once,CASSQDPGQGTIATNEKLFF,TGCGCCAGCAGCCAAGACCCGGGACAGGGGACGATTGCAACTAATGAAAAACTGTTTTTT
TRBD1,TRBJ1-5,TRBV24-1,-,CATSSGTGNQPQHF,TGTGCCACCAGTAGCGGGACAGGGAATCAGCCCCAGCATTTT
TRBD1,TRBJ1-2,TRBV19,once,CASNPTGSTYGYTF,TGTGCCAGTAACCCGACAGGGAGTACCTATGGCTACACCTTC
-,TRBJ2-1,TRBV2,-,CASRGGQTRYNEQFF,TGTGCCAGCAGGGGTGGACAGACAAGATACAATGAGCAGTTCTTC
-,TRBJ1-5,TRBV6-5,-,CASSSTTDQPQHF,TGTGCCAGCAGTTCAACGACTGATCAGCCCCAGCATTTT
TRBD1,TRBJ2-2,TRBV11-1,-,CASSLDGQDNTGELFF,TGTGCCAGCAGCTTAGATGGACAGGATAACACCGGGGAGCTGTTTTTT
TRBD1,TRBJ1-3,TRBV7-8,-,CASSAGQGRNTIYF,TGTGCCAGCAGCGCGGGACAGGGGAGAAACACCATATATTTT
TRBD2,TRBJ2-7,TRBV7-2,-,CASSPPVGGSYEQYF,TGTGCCAGCAGCCCCCCCGTCGGGGGGTCCTACGAGCAGTACTTC
TRBD1,TRBJ1-6,TRBV7-9,once,CASSLGGGLDNSPLHF,TGTGCCAGCAGCTTAGGAGGGGGCTTGGATAATTCACCCCTCCACTTT